This T cell receptor beta chain was sequenced in a study of T cells in Graves' hyperthyroidism and ophthalmopathy. Whole-study context: Peripheral blood was drawn at first diagnosis, prior to all treatment.

Regions amplified from RNA transcripts were the TCR beta CDR3 regions. A set of HTBI primers served as the primers for a first-round RT-PCR of the TCR CDR3. TCRdb re-called the multiplex PCR reads with MiXCR, one entry per CDR3 protein. The sample includes 550,000 to 650,000 distinct CDR3 sequences, less than 15% of them seen just once. Investigators excluded patients with uncontrolled infection, other autoimmune disease, pregnancy or lactation. Many counts were recorded for this clonotype. Its target is unknown. Findings and caveats of the study: Ophthalmopathy was predicted by the model a median of roughly 6 months ahead of onset.

The specimen was blood. This receptor was identified in a woman between 40 and 50 years old with Graves' hyperthyroidism.

CDR3 in DNA: TGCAGTGCTACCGGGACTAGCGGAACCGGGGAGCTGTTTTTT. It translates to CSATGTSGTGELFF. The chain is built from TRBV20-1 and TRBJ2-2; 11 nucleotides line up with TRBD2. Germline V gene sequence: CDR1 DFQATT, CDR2 SNEGSKA (reference sequence). The CDR3 is 14 residues long. The trim removed 4 bases at V and 5 bases at J, leaving 3 bases unmatched.